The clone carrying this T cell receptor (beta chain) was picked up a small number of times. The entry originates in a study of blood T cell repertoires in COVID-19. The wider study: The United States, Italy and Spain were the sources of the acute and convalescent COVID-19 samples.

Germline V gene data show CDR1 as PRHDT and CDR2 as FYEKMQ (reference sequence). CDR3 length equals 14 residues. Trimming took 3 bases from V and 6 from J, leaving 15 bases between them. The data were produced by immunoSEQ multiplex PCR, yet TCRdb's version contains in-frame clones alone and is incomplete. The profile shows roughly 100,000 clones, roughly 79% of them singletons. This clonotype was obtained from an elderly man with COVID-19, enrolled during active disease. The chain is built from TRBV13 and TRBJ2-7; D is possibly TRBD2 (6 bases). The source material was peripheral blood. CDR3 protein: CASSFLYLGGEQYF. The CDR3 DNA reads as TGTGCCAGCAGCTTCCTGTACCTCGGGGGCGAGCAGTACTTC.